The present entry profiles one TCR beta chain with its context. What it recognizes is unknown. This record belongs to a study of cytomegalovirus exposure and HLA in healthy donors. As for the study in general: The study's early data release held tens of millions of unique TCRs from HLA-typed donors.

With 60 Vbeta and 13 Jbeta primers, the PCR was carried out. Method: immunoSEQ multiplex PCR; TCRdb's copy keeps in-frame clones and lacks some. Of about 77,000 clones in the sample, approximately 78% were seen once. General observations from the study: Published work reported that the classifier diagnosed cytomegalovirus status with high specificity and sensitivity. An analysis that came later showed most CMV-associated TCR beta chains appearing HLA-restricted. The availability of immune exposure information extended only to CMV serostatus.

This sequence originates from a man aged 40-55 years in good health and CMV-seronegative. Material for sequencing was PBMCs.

In DNA form, the CDR3 reads TGTGCCAGCAGCTTAGTAAAGGGGACAGATACGCAGTATTTT. This translates into CASSLVKGTDTQYF. The gene calls are TRBV7-6 and TRBJ2-3; possibly TRBD1 for D (5 bases). Germline CDR1 is SGHVS and CDR2 is FNYEAQ. V was trimmed by 1 base and J by 3 bases, leaving 8 bases between them. CDR3 size: 14 residues.